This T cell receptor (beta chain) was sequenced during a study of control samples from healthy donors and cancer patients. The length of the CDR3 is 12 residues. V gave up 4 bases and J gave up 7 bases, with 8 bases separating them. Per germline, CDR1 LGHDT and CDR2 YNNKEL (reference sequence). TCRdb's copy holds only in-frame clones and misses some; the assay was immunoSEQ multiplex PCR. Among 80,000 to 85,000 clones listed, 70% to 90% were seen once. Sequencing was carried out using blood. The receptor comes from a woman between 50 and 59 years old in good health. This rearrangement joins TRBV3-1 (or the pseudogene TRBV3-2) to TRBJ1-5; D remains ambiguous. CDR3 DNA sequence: TGTGCCAGCAGCCGAGGGTGGCAGCCCCAGCATTTT. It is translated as CASSRGWQPQHF.